Shown below are 32 T cell receptor beta chains from a single sample sequenced in a study of blood T cell repertoires in COVID-19 (dated by TCRdb to 2020 to 2022). The protocol used for the library was the immunoSEQ multiplex PCR assay. TCRdb's version of the immuneACCESS table is confined to in-frame rearrangements and falls short of the full clone set. An unresolved V gene accounts for under half of the shortfall where checked; the remainder is of unknown origin. Recorded for this sample are some 120,000 clones; approximately 80% of them occurred a single time. In total, the top ten clones hold around 15% of the sample. Sequenced input: peripheral blood. These receptors originate from a woman aged 45-59 years with acute or convalescent COVID-19.

The V gene is TRBV18, the J gene TRBJ1-2, with 7 bases that match TRBD1. V dropped 0 bases and J dropped 0; count of bases not matched to a gene: 4. Per the germline V gene, CDR1 is KGHSH and CDR2 is LQKENI. The CDR3 is made up of 16 amino acids. CDR3 sequence (DNA): TGTGCCAGCTCACCACCAGGGACAGTAACTAACTATGGCTACACCTTC. It encodes CASSPPGTVTNYGYTF. The full variable domain, rest sourced from reference TRBV18 and TRBJ1-2, is NAGVMQNPRHLVRRRGQEARLRCSPMKGHSHVYWYRQLPEEGLKFMVYLQKENIIDESGMPKERFSAEFPKEGPSILRIQQVVRGDSAAYFCASSPPGTVTNYGYTFGSGTRLTVV.

The chain recombines TRBV4-1 with TRBJ1-2; a weak D match, TRBD1 (6 bases). Germline-derived CDR1 and CDR2 are MGHRA and YSYEKL. Trimming took off 0 bases at V and 7 bases at J, with 15 bases between the two ends. The CDR3 contains 15 residues. The CDR3 protein is CASSQDLMGAGGYTF. The CDR3 bases are TGCGCCAGCAGCCAAGATCTAATGGGGGCGGGTGGCTACACCTTC.

The chain has TRBV6-5 and TRBJ1-1, with TRBD1 matching 10 bases. V gave up 6 bases and J gave up 0 bases; unmatched junction bases: 1. Germline V gives CDR1 MNHEY, CDR2 SVGAGI. This CDR3 has 14 amino acids. CDR3 in DNA: TGTGCCAGCAGGGGGACAGGGGTGAACACTGAAGCTTTCTTT. Translating it yields CASRGTGVNTEAFF.

This clone occurred a few times. The chain employs TRBV6-7 and TRBJ1-5; D is unresolved. TRBV6-7 falls under the ORF class, with uncertain function. The CDR3 has 13 residues. V lost 0 bases to trimming and J lost 13 bases, with 13 bases between them. CDR3 amino acids: CASSYSKVDTQHF. The DNA of the CDR3 is TGTGCCAGCAGTTACTCGAAAGTTGACACGCAGCATTTT.

The gene calls are TRBV3-1 (or the pseudogene TRBV3-2) and TRBJ2-7; 9 nucleotides line up with TRBD2. CDR3 length: 14 amino acids. The V gene's germline CDR1 is LGHDT and CDR2 YNNKEL (reference sequence). Trimming cost V 4 bases and J 9 bases; bases outside gene matches: 10. The CDR3: CASSRAGGLLGQYF. CDR3 in DNA: TGTGCCAGCAGCCGCGCGGGGGGGCTACTCGGGCAGTACTTC.

The V gene is TRBV11-2, the J gene TRBJ2-7; 8 bases are shared with TRBD2. Per the germline V gene, CDR1 is SGHAT and CDR2 is FQNNGV. V lost 2 bases and J lost 2; bases outside the gene matches: 5. The CDR3 consists of 15 residues. CDR3: CASSLMVSGAYEQYF. The DNA for the CDR3 is TGTGCCAGCAGCTTAATGGTTAGCGGGGCCTACGAGCAGTACTTC.

This CDR3 is CASSEADRGLGNTIYF. DNA of the CDR3: TGTGCCAGCAGTGAGGCCGACAGGGGGCTTGGAAACACCATATATTTT. The gene calls are TRBV25-1 and TRBJ1-3; 10 bases agree with TRBD1. This CDR3 is 16 amino acids long. J was trimmed by 3 bases and V by 3 bases; bases with no gene match: 5. Per germline, CDR1 MGHDK and CDR2 SYGVNS.

The chain uses TRBV3-1 (or the pseudogene TRBV3-2) and TRBJ1-2; D is perhaps TRBD1 (5 bases). The CDR3 covers 14 residues. The V and J ends lost 4 bases and 1 base respectively, with 10 bases between them. Germline V gene lookup returns CDR1 LGHDT and CDR2 YNNKEL (reference sequence). The CDR3 here is CASSPRDFNYGYTF. The CDR3 bases are TGTGCCAGCAGCCCCCGGGACTTTAACTATGGCTACACCTTC.

V gene TRBV10-1 combines with J gene TRBJ1-1, with D uncertain. The V gene lost 2 bases and the J gene lost 4 bases, with 8 bases spanning the gap. Germline V CDR1 and CDR2: WNHNN, SYGVQD (reference sequence). The CDR3 extends over 13 amino acids. The DNA for the CDR3 is TGCGCCAGCAGTGAGACTCGGGGCACTGAAGCTTTCTTT. Its translation is CASSETRGTEAFF.

CDR3 sequence (DNA): TGTGCCAGTAGTACCTCGACAGGAGGGAACACTGAAGCTTTCTTT. Its protein is CASSTSTGGNTEAFF. The rearrangement links TRBV19 to TRBJ1-1, with D possibly TRBD1 on 6 matching bases. The CDR3 totals 15 residues. CDR1 is LNHDA and CDR2 is SQIVND in the germline V gene (reference sequence). The germline V and J ends were trimmed by 4 bases and 1 base, with 13 bases remaining between them.

CDR3 nucleotides: TGTGCCAGCAGTTCATTCCGGGACAGGGGGTATCTTGAGCAGTTCTTC. It codes for CASSSFRDRGYLEQFF. This chain links TRBV6-2 or TRBV6-3 with TRBJ2-1; TRBD1 aligns across 11 bases. Germline lookup yields CDR1 MNHEY and CDR2 SVGEGT. This CDR3 is built from 16 residues. After removal of 4 bases from V and 9 bases from J, the junction contained 11 bases not matched to a gene.

The chain employs TRBV5-5 and TRBJ1-1; maybe TRBD1 (5 bases). This CDR3 has 15 residues. CDR1 is SGHKS, CDR2 YYEKEE, per germline (reference sequence). The V and J ends lost 1 base and 1 base respectively, with 11 bases between them. The CDR3 sequence: CASSLFAGPNTEAFF. CDR3 in DNA: TGTGCCAGCAGCTTGTTTGCGGGGCCGAACACTGAAGCTTTCTTT.

The chain couples TRBV11-3 to TRBJ2-1, with D maybe TRBD2 (5 bases). This CDR3 spans 13 amino acids. Germline V gives CDR1 SGHNT, CDR2 YENEEA. V dropped 6 bases and J dropped 4 bases, with 10 bases sitting between them. For the CDR3, the DNA is TGTGCCAGCAGTATCACTAGATACAATGAGCAGTTCTTC. This translates into CASSITRYNEQFF.

The chain links TRBV28 to TRBJ2-4; 7 bases are shared with TRBD1. The trim removed 2 bases at V and 7 bases at J, leaving 5 bases unmatched. CDR3 length equals 14 residues. Germline values: CDR1 MDHEN, CDR2 SYDVKM. CDR3 bases: TGTGCCAGCAGTTTAGACAGGGTTGGGAACATTCAGTACTTC. Its translation: CASSLDRVGNIQYF.

The chain combines TRBV5-1 with TRBJ2-3; 12 nucleotides agree with TRBD2. Germline-derived CDR1 and CDR2 are SGHRS and YFSETQ. J was trimmed by 3 bases and V by 3 bases; bases with no gene match: 5. The CDR3 spans 16 residues. CDR3 loop: CASSYTSGGPTDTQYF. Here the CDR3 DNA reads TGCGCCAGCAGCTACACTAGCGGGGGGCCGACAGATACGCAGTATTTT.

The chain combines TRBV30 with TRBJ1-3, with D perhaps matching TRBD1 (5 bases). Looked up from germline, CDR1 is GTSNPN and CDR2 is SVGIG (reference sequence). This CDR3 comprises 13 residues. Trimming pared 4 bases from V and 0 bases from J, leaving 7 bases between. CDR3 loop: CAWTGDSGNTIYF. The CDR3 region has the DNA TGTGCCTGGACGGGGGACTCTGGAAACACCATATATTTT.

The chain is built from TRBV19 and TRBJ2-2; tentative D call: TRBD1 (6 bases). Germline CDR1 reads LNHDA; CDR2 reads SQIVND (reference sequence). The CDR3 spans 16 residues. V was clipped by 5 bases and J by 5 bases, with 18 bases between them. The CDR3 DNA is TGTGCCAGTAGTCCTGGTCCCGGGACATTTACCGGGGAGCTGTTTTTT. It translates to CASSPGPGTFTGELFF.

The V and J genes are TRBV10-3 and TRBJ1-4; 8 positions agree with TRBD1. The CDR3 extends over 17 amino acids. Germline CDR1 and CDR2: ENHRY and SYGVKD. V was pared by 2 bases and J by 4 bases, with 9 bases of the junction left unmatched. The CDR3 is CAISEPTGGANNEKLFF. The CDR3 region has the DNA TGTGCCATCAGTGAGCCAACAGGGGGTGCCAATAATGAAAAACTGTTTTTT.

CDR3 in DNA: TGTGCCAGTAGCAGGACAGGGGGCTTGGGTCAGCCCCAGCATTTT. Its translation is CASSRTGGLGQPQHF. The gene calls are TRBV19 and TRBJ1-5; 11 bases agree with TRBD1. The V gene end was trimmed by 6 bases and the J gene end by 6 bases; junction bases not matched to a gene: 7. CDR3 size: 15 residues. Germline V gene lookup returns CDR1 LNHDA and CDR2 SQIVND (reference sequence). Together with reference TRBV19 and TRBJ1-5, the CDR3 gives the full variable domain: DGGITQSPKYLFRKEGQNVTLSCEQNLNHDAMYWYRQDPGQGLRLIYYSQIVNDFQKGDIAEGYSVSREKKESFPLTVTSAQKNPTAFYLCASSRTGGLGQPQHFGDGTRLSIL.

V usage is TRBV5-5 and J usage is TRBJ2-5; TRBD1 matches 7 bases. With 5 bases clipped from V and 4 bases from J, the junction kept 14 bases outside the gene matches. The germline V gene encodes CDR1 SGHKS and CDR2 YYEKEE (reference sequence). The CDR3 spans 16 residues. DNA for the CDR3: TGTGCCAGCAGTTCTCGACAGGGTGGAATCGGAGAGACCCAGTACTTC. Its translation is CASSSRQGGIGETQYF.

The chain couples TRBV29-1 to TRBJ1-2; D not certain. Germline V gene lookup returns CDR1 SQVTM and CDR2 ANQGSEA. The CDR3 loop spans 12 amino acids. The ends were cut back, 6 bases at V and 3 bases at J, with 11 bases in the middle. The CDR3 region is CSVSGKDYGYTF. CDR3 sequence (DNA): TGCAGCGTGAGCGGAAAGGACTATGGCTACACCTTC.

This sequence joins TRBV3-1 (or the pseudogene TRBV3-2) and TRBJ2-2; 10 bases map to TRBD2. Losses at the gene ends were 4 bases for V and 7 bases for J; bases not matched to a gene: 15. Germline lookup yields CDR1 LGHDT and CDR2 YNNKEL (reference sequence). CDR3 length: 18 residues. CDR3: CASSPKIRLAGEGGELFF. CDR3 coding DNA: TGTGCCAGCAGCCCAAAGATCCGGCTAGCGGGGGAGGGCGGGGAGCTGTTTTTT.

V and J are TRBV28 and TRBJ1-4; TRBD1 matches 7 bases. The CDR3 sequence is 15 residues long. The V and J ends lost 3 bases and 7 bases, in that order; junction bases with no gene match: 8. Germline values: CDR1 MDHEN, CDR2 SYDVKM. The CDR3 nucleotides read TGTGCCAGCAGTTTTCTCAGGGGGGTGGGTGAAAAACTGTTTTTT. This sequence encodes CASSFLRGVGEKLFF.

This chain links TRBV5-1 with TRBJ2-6; D might be TRBD1 (6 bases). Deletions cut 4 bases from V and 1 base from J, with 18 bases between. CDR1 is SGHRS and CDR2 is YFSETQ in the germline V gene. The CDR3 sequence is 18 residues long. CDR3 DNA sequence: TGCGCCAGCAGCCCGAGACAGGTGATGGGTTCTGGGGCCAACGTCCTGACTTTC. Translated, it gives CASSPRQVMGSGANVLTF.

V usage is TRBV5-6 and J usage is TRBJ1-2, with no clear D. Looked up from germline, CDR1 is SGHDT and CDR2 is YYEEEE. This CDR3 is 14 amino acids long. The V and J ends lost 0 bases and 6 bases respectively, with 12 bases between them. CDR3 residues: CASSLDNPSHGYTF. In nucleotides, the CDR3 is TGTGCCAGCAGCTTGGACAACCCTTCCCATGGCTACACCTTC.

This clone was recorded only once. The chain carries TRBV3-1 (or the pseudogene TRBV3-2) and TRBJ2-7, with TRBD1 matching 7 bases. The CDR3 totals 16 residues. Per germline, CDR1 LGHDT and CDR2 YNNKEL (reference sequence). Trimming removed 4 bases from V and 6 bases from J; junction bases left unmatched: 15. The CDR3 DNA reads TGTGCCAGCAGCCCAGCCGGACAGGTAGAACTCGGCGAGCAGTACTTC. It encodes CASSPAGQVELGEQYF.

This chain connects TRBV27 to TRBJ1-2, with 11 positions matching TRBD1. CDR3 length: 15 residues. Germline values: CDR1 MNHEY, CDR2 SMNVEV (reference sequence). Trimming at V came to 6 bases and at J to 2 bases, leaving 5 bases not matched to a gene. The CDR3 region is CASSPGQGANYGYTF. The CDR3 nucleotides read TGTGCCAGCAGCCCCGGACAGGGGGCGAACTATGGCTACACCTTC.

Notes on this clone: This sample includes further DNA sequences coding for the same CDR3. CDR3 sequence reads: CASSPGSYEQYF. The DNA of the CDR3 is TGTGCCAGCAGCCCGGGGTCTTACGAGCAGTACTTC. The chain couples TRBV6-5 to TRBJ2-7; a possible D gene is TRBD2 (5 bases). V was trimmed by 6 bases and J by 4 bases, leaving 10 bases between them. The V gene's germline CDR1 is MNHEY and CDR2 SVGAGI. The CDR3 loop spans 12 amino acids.

This chain uses TRBV18 with TRBJ1-1; 9 nucleotides line up with TRBD1. The CDR3 runs to 14 residues. With 6 bases clipped from V and 7 bases from J, the junction kept 9 bases outside the gene matches. Germline loops: CDR1 KGHSH, CDR2 LQKENI. The CDR3 reads CASSTGTGRVEAFF. CDR3 sequence (DNA): TGTGCCAGCTCGACGGGGACAGGGAGGGTTGAAGCTTTCTTT.

The J gene is TRBJ1-6, the V gene TRBV5-5; possible D gene TRBD1, 5 bases. Germline V CDR1 and CDR2: SGHKS, YYEKEE (reference sequence). V was cut by 1 base and J by 7 bases, with 15 bases left in between. The CDR3 consists of 16 residues. Written as DNA, the CDR3 is TGTGCCAGCAGCTTGTACGGGTCGGGGGAAAATTCACCCCTCCACTTT. It is translated as CASSLYGSGENSPLHF.

This sequence joins TRBV11-2 and TRBJ2-7; D unclear. Germline CDR1 and CDR2: SGHAT and FQNNGV. The CDR3 extends over 17 amino acids. V was shortened by 0 bases and J by 0 bases, with 15 bases between the two germline ends. Here the CDR3 DNA reads TGTGCCAGCAGCTTAGATCTTGGCTTGACACGCTCCTACGAGCAGTACTTC. Residues: CASSLDLGLTRSYEQYF. The complete variable domain, with remaining parts taken from reference TRBV11-2 and TRBJ2-7, reads EAGVAQSPRYKIIEKRQSVAFWCNPISGHATLYWYQQILGQGPKLLIQFQNNGVVDDSQLPKDRFSAERLKGVDSTLKIQPAKLEDSAVYLCASSLDLGLTRSYEQYFGPGTRLTVT.

The chain couples TRBV19 to TRBJ2-3, with 9 bases that match TRBD2. The V gene end was trimmed by 2 bases and the J gene end by 3 bases; junction bases not matched to a gene: 6. The CDR3 spans 16 residues. Germline-derived CDR1 and CDR2 are LNHDA and SQIVND (reference sequence). CDR3 bases: TGTGCCAGTAGTATACGGCGGGGGGGAAGAACAGATACGCAGTATTTT. Translated, it gives CASSIRRGGRTDTQYF. Full variable domain (missing parts from reference TRBV19 and TRBJ2-3): DGGITQSPKYLFRKEGQNVTLSCEQNLNHDAMYWYRQDPGQGLRLIYYSQIVNDFQKGDIAEGYSVSREKKESFPLTVTSAQKNPTAFYLCASSIRRGGRTDTQYFGPGTRLTVL.